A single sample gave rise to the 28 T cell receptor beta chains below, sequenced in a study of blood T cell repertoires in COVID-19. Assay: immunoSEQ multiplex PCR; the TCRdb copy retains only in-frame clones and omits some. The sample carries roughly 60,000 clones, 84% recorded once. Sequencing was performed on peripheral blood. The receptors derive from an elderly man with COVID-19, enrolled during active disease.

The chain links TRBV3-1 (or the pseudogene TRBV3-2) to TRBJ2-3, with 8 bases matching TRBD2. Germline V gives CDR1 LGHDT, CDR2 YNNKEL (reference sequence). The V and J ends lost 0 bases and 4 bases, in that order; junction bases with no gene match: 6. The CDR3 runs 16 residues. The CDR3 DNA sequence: TGTGCCAGCAGCCAAGATCGGAGCGGGAGAGCAGATACGCAGTATTTT. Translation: CASSQDRSGRADTQYF.

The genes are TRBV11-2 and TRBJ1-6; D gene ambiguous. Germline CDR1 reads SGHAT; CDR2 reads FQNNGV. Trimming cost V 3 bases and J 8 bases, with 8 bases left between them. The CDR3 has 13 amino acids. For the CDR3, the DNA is TGTGCCAGCAGCTTGATGGAGGATTCACCCCTCCACTTT. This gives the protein CASSLMEDSPLHF.

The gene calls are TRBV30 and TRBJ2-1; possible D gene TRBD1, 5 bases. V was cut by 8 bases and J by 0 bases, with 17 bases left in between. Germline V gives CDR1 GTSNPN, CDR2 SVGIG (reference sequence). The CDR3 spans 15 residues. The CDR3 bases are TGTGCCCACGGATGGGGCGCCATCTCCTACAATGAGCAGTTCTTC. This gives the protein CAHGWGAISYNEQFF.

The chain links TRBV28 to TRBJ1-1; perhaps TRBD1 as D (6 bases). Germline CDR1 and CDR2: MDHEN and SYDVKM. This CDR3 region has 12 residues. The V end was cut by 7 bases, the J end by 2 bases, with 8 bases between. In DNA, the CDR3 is TGTGCCAGCACTGGGGGCAACACTGAAGCTTTCTTT. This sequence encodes CASTGGNTEAFF. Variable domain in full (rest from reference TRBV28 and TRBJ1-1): DVKVTQSSRYLVKRTGEKVFLECVQDMDHENMFWYRQDPGLGLRLIYFSYDVKMKEKGDIPEGYSVSREKKERFSLILESASTNQTSMYLCASTGGNTEAFFGQGTRLTVV.

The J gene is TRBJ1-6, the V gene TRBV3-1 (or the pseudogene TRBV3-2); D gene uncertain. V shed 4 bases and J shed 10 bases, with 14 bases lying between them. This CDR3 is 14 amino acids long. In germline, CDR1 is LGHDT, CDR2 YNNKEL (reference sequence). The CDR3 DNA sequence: TGTGCCAGCAGCCCCGGGTTAGTAGAATCACCCCTCCACTTT. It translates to CASSPGLVESPLHF.

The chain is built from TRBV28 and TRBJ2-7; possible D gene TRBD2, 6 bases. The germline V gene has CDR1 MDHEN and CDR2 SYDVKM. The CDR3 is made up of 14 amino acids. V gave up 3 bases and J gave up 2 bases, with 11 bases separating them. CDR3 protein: CASSLGGRAYEQYF. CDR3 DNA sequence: TGTGCCAGCAGTTTGGGGGGTAGGGCCTACGAGCAGTACTTC.

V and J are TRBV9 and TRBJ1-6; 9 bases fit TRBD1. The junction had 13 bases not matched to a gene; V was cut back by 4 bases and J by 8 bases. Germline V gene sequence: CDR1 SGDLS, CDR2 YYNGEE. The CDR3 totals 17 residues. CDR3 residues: CASSPPGRGQGDSPLHF. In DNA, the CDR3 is TGTGCCAGCAGCCCCCCAGGTCGGGGACAGGGTGATTCACCCCTCCACTTT. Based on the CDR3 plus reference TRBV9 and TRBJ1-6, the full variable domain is DSGVTQTPKHLITATGQRVTLRCSPRSGDLSVYWYQQSLDQGLQFLIQYYNGEERAKGNILERFSAQQFPDLHSELNLSSLELGDSALYFCASSPPGRGQGDSPLHFGNGTRLTVT.

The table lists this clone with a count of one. The CDR3: CASSHALGEWVNIQYF. CDR3 coding DNA: TGCGCCAGCAGCCATGCTCTAGGGGAATGGGTAAACATTCAGTACTTC. V is TRBV4-3 and J is TRBJ2-4, with D possibly TRBD1 on 5 matching bases. CDR1 and CDR2 from the germline V gene are LGHNA and YSLEER. V gave up 3 bases and J gave up 6 bases, with 18 bases separating them. This CDR3 spans 16 amino acids.

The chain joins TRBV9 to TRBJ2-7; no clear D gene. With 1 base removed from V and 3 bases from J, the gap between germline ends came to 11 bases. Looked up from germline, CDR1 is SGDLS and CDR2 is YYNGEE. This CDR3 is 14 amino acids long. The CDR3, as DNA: TGTGCCAGCAGCGTAAGCGATCGGAACTACGAGCAGTACTTC. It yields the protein CASSVSDRNYEQYF.

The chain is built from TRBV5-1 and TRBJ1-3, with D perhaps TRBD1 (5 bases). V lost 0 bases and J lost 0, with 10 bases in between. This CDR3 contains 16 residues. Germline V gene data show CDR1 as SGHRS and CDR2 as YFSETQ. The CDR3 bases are TGCGCCAGCAGCTTGGGGGGGGTTCCCTCTGGAAACACCATATATTTT. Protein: CASSLGGVPSGNTIYF.

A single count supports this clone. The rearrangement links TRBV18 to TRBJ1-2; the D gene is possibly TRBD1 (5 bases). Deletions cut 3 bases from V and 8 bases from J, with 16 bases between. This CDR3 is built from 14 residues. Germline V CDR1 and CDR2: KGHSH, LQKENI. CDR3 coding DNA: TGTGCCAGCTCACCTTCTATAGGGACTGGCGGCTACACCTTC. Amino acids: CASSPSIGTGGYTF.

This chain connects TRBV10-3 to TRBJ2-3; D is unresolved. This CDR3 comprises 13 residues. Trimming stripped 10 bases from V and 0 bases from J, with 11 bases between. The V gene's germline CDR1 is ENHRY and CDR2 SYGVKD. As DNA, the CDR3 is TGTGCCACCCTGTTCTCGAGCACAGATACGCAGTATTTT. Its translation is CATLFSSTDTQYF.

The CDR3 nucleotides read TGTGCCAGCAGCCAAGATGGGGGGAGAGACACCGGGGAGCTGTTTTTT. As protein: CASSQDGGRDTGELFF. The V call is TRBV3-1 (or the pseudogene TRBV3-2), the J call TRBJ2-2; D is perhaps TRBD2 (6 bases). Looked up from germline, CDR1 is LGHDT and CDR2 is YNNKEL (reference sequence). The ends were cut back, 0 bases at V and 3 bases at J, with 11 bases in the middle. CDR3 length: 16 amino acids.

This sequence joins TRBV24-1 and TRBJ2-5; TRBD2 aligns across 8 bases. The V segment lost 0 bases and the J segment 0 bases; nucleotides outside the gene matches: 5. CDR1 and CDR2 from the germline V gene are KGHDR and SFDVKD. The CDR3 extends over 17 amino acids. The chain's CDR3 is CATSDLRSGGYQETQYF. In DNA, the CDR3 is TGTGCCACCAGTGATTTGAGAAGCGGGGGCTACCAAGAGACCCAGTACTTC.

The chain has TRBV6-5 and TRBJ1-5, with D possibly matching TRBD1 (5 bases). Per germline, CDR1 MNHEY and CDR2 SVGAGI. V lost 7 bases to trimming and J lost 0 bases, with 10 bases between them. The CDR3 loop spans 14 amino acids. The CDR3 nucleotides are TGTGCCAGCACGATAGGGGATAGCAATCAGCCCCAGCATTTT. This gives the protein CASTIGDSNQPQHF.

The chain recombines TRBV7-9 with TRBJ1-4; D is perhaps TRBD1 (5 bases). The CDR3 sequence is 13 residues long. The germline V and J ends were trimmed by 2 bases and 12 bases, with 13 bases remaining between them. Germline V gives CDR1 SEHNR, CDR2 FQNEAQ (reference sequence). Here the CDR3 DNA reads TGTGCCAGCAGCTTAACTCAGGGTGGGGAACTGTTTTTT. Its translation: CASSLTQGGELFF.

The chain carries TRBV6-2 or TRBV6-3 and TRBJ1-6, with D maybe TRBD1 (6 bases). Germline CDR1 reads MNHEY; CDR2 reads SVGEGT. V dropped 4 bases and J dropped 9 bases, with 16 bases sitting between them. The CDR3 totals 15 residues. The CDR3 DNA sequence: TGTGCCAGCAGTTCCCTGGACAGAAAATCTTCACCCCTCCACTTT. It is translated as CASSSLDRKSSPLHF.

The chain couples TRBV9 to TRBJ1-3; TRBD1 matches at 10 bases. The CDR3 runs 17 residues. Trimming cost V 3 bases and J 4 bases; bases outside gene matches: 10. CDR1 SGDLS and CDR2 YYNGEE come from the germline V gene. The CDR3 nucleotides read TGTGCCAGCAGCGCCAACCCGACAGGGGGCGCGGGAAACACCATATATTTT. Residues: CASSANPTGGAGNTIYF.

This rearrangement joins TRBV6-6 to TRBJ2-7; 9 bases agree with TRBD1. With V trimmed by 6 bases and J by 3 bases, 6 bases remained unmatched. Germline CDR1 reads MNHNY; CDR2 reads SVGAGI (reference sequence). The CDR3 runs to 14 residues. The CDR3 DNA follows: TGTGCCAGCAGGGGGACAGGGATCTTCTACGAGCAGTACGTC. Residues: CASRGTGIFYEQYV.

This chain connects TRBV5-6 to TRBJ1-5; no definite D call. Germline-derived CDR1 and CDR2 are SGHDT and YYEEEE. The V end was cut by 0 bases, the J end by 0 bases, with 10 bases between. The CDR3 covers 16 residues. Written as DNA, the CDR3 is TGTGCCAGCAGCTTGGCCCTCGGAGTTAGCAATCAGCCCCAGCATTTT. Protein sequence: CASSLALGVSNQPQHF.

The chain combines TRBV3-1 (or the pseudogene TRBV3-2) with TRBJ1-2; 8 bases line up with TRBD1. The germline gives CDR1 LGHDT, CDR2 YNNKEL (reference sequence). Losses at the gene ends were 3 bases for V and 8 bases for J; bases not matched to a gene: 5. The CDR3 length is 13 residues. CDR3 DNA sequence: TGTGCCAGCAGCCAGGGACAGGCCGGCGGCTACACCTTC. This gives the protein CASSQGQAGGYTF.

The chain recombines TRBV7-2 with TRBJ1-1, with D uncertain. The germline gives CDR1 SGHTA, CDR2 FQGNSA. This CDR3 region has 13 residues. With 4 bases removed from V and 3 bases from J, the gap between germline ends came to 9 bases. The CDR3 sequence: CASSSPPYTEAFF. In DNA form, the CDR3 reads TGTGCCAGCAGCTCCCCCCCGTACACTGAAGCTTTCTTT.

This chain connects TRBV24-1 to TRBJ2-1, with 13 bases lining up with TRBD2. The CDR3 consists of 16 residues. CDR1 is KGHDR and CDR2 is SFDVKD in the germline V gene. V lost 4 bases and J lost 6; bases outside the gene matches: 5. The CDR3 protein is CATSEPGLAGVNEQFF. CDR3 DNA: TGTGCCACCAGTGAACCTGGACTAGCGGGAGTCAATGAGCAGTTCTTC.

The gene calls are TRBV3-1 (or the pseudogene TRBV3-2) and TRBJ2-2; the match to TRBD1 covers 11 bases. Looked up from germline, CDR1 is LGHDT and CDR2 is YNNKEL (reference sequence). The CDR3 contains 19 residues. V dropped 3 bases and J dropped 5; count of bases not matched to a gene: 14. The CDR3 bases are TGTGCCAGCAGCCAGGTTGGACAGGGGGCAGCTTTTGGGACCGGGGAGCTGTTTTTT. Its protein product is CASSQVGQGAAFGTGELFF.

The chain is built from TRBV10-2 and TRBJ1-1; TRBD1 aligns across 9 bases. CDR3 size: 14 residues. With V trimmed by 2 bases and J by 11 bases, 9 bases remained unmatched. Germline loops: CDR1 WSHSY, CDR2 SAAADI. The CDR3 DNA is TGCGCCAGCAGTGAGCCCCGCGGACAGGGGAATGCTTTCTTT. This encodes CASSEPRGQGNAFF.

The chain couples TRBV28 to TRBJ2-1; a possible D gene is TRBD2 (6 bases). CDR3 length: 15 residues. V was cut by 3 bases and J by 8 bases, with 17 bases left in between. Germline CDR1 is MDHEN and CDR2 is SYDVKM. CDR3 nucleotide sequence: TGTGCCAGCAGTTTCGCGGGACTCCTCTCACATGAGCAGTTCTTC. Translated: CASSFAGLLSHEQFF. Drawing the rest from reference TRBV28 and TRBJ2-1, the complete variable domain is DVKVTQSSRYLVKRTGEKVFLECVQDMDHENMFWYRQDPGLGLRLIYFSYDVKMKEKGDIPEGYSVSREKKERFSLILESASTNQTSMYLCASSFAGLLSHEQFFGPGTRLTVL.

The CDR3 nucleotides are TGTGCCAGCAGCACGCCAGGGAACACTGAAGCTTTCTTT. It encodes CASSTPGNTEAFF. The V and J genes are TRBV28 and TRBJ1-1; no firm D call. In germline, CDR1 is MDHEN, CDR2 SYDVKM. The CDR3 length is 13 residues. Trimming shortened V by 6 bases and J by 1 base, and 9 bases separated the two germline ends.

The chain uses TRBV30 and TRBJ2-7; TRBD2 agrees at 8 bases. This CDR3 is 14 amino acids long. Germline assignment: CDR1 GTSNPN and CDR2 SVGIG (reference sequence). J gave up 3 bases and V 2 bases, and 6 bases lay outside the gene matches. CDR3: CAWSLSGGDYEQYV. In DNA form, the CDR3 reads TGTGCCTGGAGTTTGTCGGGGGGGGACTACGAGCAGTACGTC.